These T cell receptor beta chains were read from a single sample in a study of shared clonotypes between healthy human individuals. Measured with immunoSEQ multiplex PCR; TCRdb has only the in-frame clones, and not every one. The repertoire holds about 1.5 million clones, with roughly 97% as singletons. Sample: naive CD4+ T cells sorted from blood. The origin of the receptors is a man aged 25 to 40 in good health. Both conserved end residues are part of each CDR3. Fields, in order: D gene, V gene, CDR3 length, clone size, J gene, CDR3 DNA, CDR3 protein. D genes are given only for firm matches. Expanded clones are given a class, and other clones once, few, many or no size at all.

TRBD2,TRBV27,18,once,TRBJ2-1,TGTGCCAGCAGTTTATTCCCCCTTAGAGCGGGAGGCAACAACGAGCAGTTCTTC,CASSLFPLRAGGNNEQFF
TRBD2,TRBV5-1,15,.,TRBJ2-2,TGCGCCAGCAGCACGGGACTAGCGGAGGCCGGGGAGCTGTTTTTT,CASSTGLAEAGELFF
TRBD1,TRBV6-1,12,.,TRBJ2-7,TGTGCCGGGGGACAGGGTAGGAACGAGCAGTACTTC,CAGGQGRNEQYF
.,TRBV18,15,.,TRBJ1-2,TGTGCCAGCTCACGGAACTCGGGGACGGACTATGGCTACACCTTC,CASSRNSGTDYGYTF
TRBD1,TRBV5-6,15,.,TRBJ1-3,TGTGCCAGCAGCTTCTTAGACAGGGGGAGGAACACCATATATTTT,CASSFLDRGRNTIYF
.,TRBV28,18,.,TRBJ1-5,TGTGCCAGCAGTTTGGTACAGGGAATGATGCGGGGCAATCAGCCCCAGCATTTT,CASSLVQGMMRGNQPQHF
TRBD1,TRBV28,15,.,TRBJ2-7,TGTGCCAGCAGTTTGACCCCGGGACAGGGTAACGAGCAGTACTTC,CASSLTPGQGNEQYF
.,TRBV21-1,18,.,TRBJ1-1,TGTGCCAGCAGCAAAACGCTGATGACAGGGGGCATGAACACTGAAGCTTTCTTT,CASSKTLMTGGMNTEAFF
TRBD1,TRBV2,12,.,TRBJ1-1,TGTGCCAGCTGCACAGGGGTGGCTGAAGCTTTCTTT,CASCTGVAEAFF
TRBD1,TRBV11-2,20,.,TRBJ1-4,TGTGCCAGCAGCTTAGAGCCTAGATGGGGACAGGGTGCATCGGGAGAAAAACTGTTTTTT,CASSLEPRWGQGASGEKLFF
TRBD1,TRBV19,21,.,TRBJ1-5,TGTGCCAGTAGTACGATTGGACAGGGGGCGTTTAGGTTTTCTCATAATCAGCCCCAGCATTTT,CASSTIGQGAFRFSHNQPQHF
.,TRBV18,12,.,TRBJ2-1,TGTGCCAGCTCAGGTTCTTACAATGAGCAGTTCTTC,CASSGSYNEQFF
.,TRBV7-3,15,.,TRBJ2-3,TGTGCCAGCAGCCCAAAACAAACAACCACAGATACGCAGTATTTT,CASSPKQTTTDTQYF
TRBD1,TRBV18,15,.,TRBJ1-3,TGTGCCAGCTCACCTTTGCAGGGGGCTGGAAACACCATATATTTT,CASSPLQGAGNTIYF
.,TRBV10-3,20,.,TRBJ2-7,TGTGCCATCAGTGGGAATCGGGAATCCCATTGGTTGGGGAGCTCCTACGAGCAGTACTTC,CAISGNRESHWLGSSYEQYF
TRBD2,TRBV29-1,16,.,TRBJ2-1,TGCAGCGCAACGACTAGCGGGAGGTCTCTCCGCAATGAGCAGTTCTTC,CSATTSGRSLRNEQFF
TRBD1,TRBV28,19,once,TRBJ2-3,TGTGCCAGCACCTCGACCGGGACAGGGGGGGATATTAGCACAGATACGCAGTATTTT,CASTSTGTGGDISTDTQYF
TRBD1,TRBV5-4,15,.,TRBJ2-7,TGTGCCAGCAGACCAGACAGGGGCGGGTACTACGAGCAGTACTTC,CASRPDRGGYYEQYF
.,TRBV27,14,.,TRBJ2-3,TGTGCCAGCAGTTTATCGGGGAAGCCGGATACGCAGTATTTT,CASSLSGKPDTQYF
TRBD1,TRBV18,13,.,TRBJ2-5,TGTGCCAGCTCAACGGGACAGCAAGAGACCCAGTACTTC,CASSTGQQETQYF
TRBD1,TRBV7-8,17,.,TRBJ1-2,TGTGCCAGCAGCCGAGGTAGGACAGGTCCCGCGAACTATGGCTACACCTTC,CASSRGRTGPANYGYTF
.,TRBV19,15,once,TRBJ1-2,TGTGCCAGTAGTATGAGGCTGGAGGCGGGGCTTGGCTACACCTTC,CASSMRLEAGLGYTF
TRBD1,TRBV28,15,.,TRBJ2-5,TGTGCCAGCAAAGGGACAGGGGGCTTTAGCGAGACCCAGTACTTC,CASKGTGGFSETQYF
TRBD2,TRBV2,13,.,TRBJ2-5,TGTGCCAGCAGTGCGACTAGCTGGGAGACCCAGTACTTC,CASSATSWETQYF
TRBD1,TRBV12-5,17,once,TRBJ2-1,TGTGCTAGTGGTTTGGAAACTCGACAGGGAATACGCAATGAGCAGTTCTTC,CASGLETRQGIRNEQFF
TRBD2,TRBV5-1,17,.,TRBJ2-1,TGCGCCAGCAGCCCCCCCCCGGCTAGCGGGAGCGCCCATGAGCAGTTCTTC,CASSPPPASGSAHEQFF
.,TRBV28,15,.,TRBJ2-3,TGTGCCAGCAGTTTGTGGGAAATTAACACAGATACGCAGTATTTT,CASSLWEINTDTQYF
TRBD1,TRBV5-4,16,.,TRBJ2-7,TGTGCCAGCAGCTTGGTCGTCGGGACAGGGACCTACGAGCAGTACTTC,CASSLVVGTGTYEQYF
.,TRBV5-5,12,once,TRBJ2-5,TGTGCCAGCAGCGGAACACAGGGACCCCAGTACTTC,CASSGTQGPQYF
TRBD2,TRBV5-1,15,.,TRBJ2-2,TGCGCCAGCAGCTTTGGACTAGCGGACACCGGGGAGCTGTTTTTT,CASSFGLADTGELFF
TRBD1,TRBV19,16,.,TRBJ2-7,TGTGCCAGTAGTATCCAGACAGGGAAAGGTACCTACGAGCAGTACTTC,CASSIQTGKGTYEQYF
.,TRBV10-3,14,.,TRBJ1-5,TGTGCCATCAGTGAGTCCGGCAGGGACCAGCCCCAGCATTTT,CAISESGRDQPQHF
.,TRBV15,16,.,TRBJ1-2,TGTGCCACCAGCAGAATTGGCCAGAGCCCGGGCTATGGCTACACCTTC,CATSRIGQSPGYGYTF
.,TRBV9,13,once,TRBJ2-1,TGTGCCAGCAGCGGGGACGGATACAATGAGCAGTTCTTC,CASSGDGYNEQFF
.,TRBV7-6,15,.,TRBJ1-5,TGTGCCAGCAGCTTAACGGCGCTAGGCAATCAGCCCCAGCATTTT,CASSLTALGNQPQHF
TRBD2,TRBV13,18,.,TRBJ2-3,TGTGCCAGCAGCCCCCCGGGGACTAGCCTCAGGGTCAGGCATACGCAGTATTTT,CASSPPGTSLRVRHTQYF
.,TRBV29-1,10,.,TRBJ2-1,TGCAGCGCCAGACGGAATGAGCAGTTCTTC,CSARRNEQFF
.,TRBV7-2,14,.,TRBJ2-7,TGTGCCAGCAGCCTTCGACAGGCCCAAAACGAGCAGTACTTC,CASSLRQAQNEQYF
.,TRBV19,18,once,TRBJ1-2,TGTGCCAGTAGGATACAAGGGACCGGGAACACAGCTAACTATGGCTACACCTTC,CASRIQGTGNTANYGYTF
TRBD1,TRBV5-1,16,.,TRBJ1-1,TGCGCCAGCAGCTTGGGGACAGGGGCGGTGAACACTGAAGCTTTCTTT,CASSLGTGAVNTEAFF
TRBD2,TRBV7-8,17,.,TRBJ2-7,TGTGCCAGCAGCTTAGTGGGAGCGGGAGGTCTCCCCTACGAGCAGTACTTC,CASSLVGAGGLPYEQYF
TRBD1,TRBV25-1,12,.,TRBJ1-2,TGTGCCAGTAGGGACAGTACGTATGGCTACACCTTC,CASRDSTYGYTF
.,TRBV6-1,15,once,TRBJ2-2,TGTGCCAGCAGTGAAGCGTTCGGGAGCCTCGGGGAGCTGTTTTTT,CASSEAFGSLGELFF
.,TRBV7-2,19,.,TRBJ2-1,TGTGCCAGCAGCTTAGCAGTTACAGGAAGGGACAACTCCTACAATGAGCAGTTCTTC,CASSLAVTGRDNSYNEQFF
TRBD2,TRBV7-2,16,.,TRBJ2-5,TGTGCCAGCAGCTTAAGTTGGCTAGCGGTCCAAGAGACCCAGTACTTC,CASSLSWLAVQETQYF
.,TRBV2,15,.,TRBJ2-2,TGTGCCAGCAGCTATGGGGTAGTCTCGGGCGGGGAGCTGTTTTTT,CASSYGVVSGGELFF
TRBD1,TRBV30,13,.,TRBJ1-2,TGTGCCTGGAGTCGGGACAGTCCTTATGGCTACACCTTC,CAWSRDSPYGYTF
.,TRBV28,13,.,TRBJ2-7,TGTGCCAGCAGTACCTCAGTAATTTACGAGCAGTACTTC,CASSTSVIYEQYF
.,TRBV9,14,.,TRBJ2-2,TGTGCCAGCAGCGTCATAGCGGTTGCCGGGGAGCTGTTTTTT,CASSVIAVAGELFF
.,TRBV18,16,.,TRBJ2-2,TGTGCCAGCTCACGCCCGGACATTCCGAACACCGGGGAGCTGTTTTTT,CASSRPDIPNTGELFF
TRBD1,TRBV28,14,.,TRBJ1-5,TGTGCCAGCATTCCCCCAGGGGGAGGTCAGCCCCAGCATTTT,CASIPPGGGQPQHF
TRBD1,TRBV5-1,14,.,TRBJ1-5,TGCGCCAGCAGCTTGGGACAGGGAGGTCAGCCCCAGCATTTT,CASSLGQGGQPQHF
.,TRBV5-1,14,.,TRBJ2-7,TGCGCCAGCAGCTTGGCCGGGGGGCGGGTCGAGCAGTACTTC,CASSLAGGRVEQYF
.,TRBV12-2,15,few,TRBJ2-7,TGTGCAAGTCGCCTAACTAGCGGGAGGGCCTACGAGCAGTACTTC,CASRLTSGRAYEQYF
TRBD1,TRBV12-5,13,.,TRBJ1-2,TGTGCTAGTGGTTTGACAGGGGGGCATGGCTACACCTTC,CASGLTGGHGYTF
.,TRBV6-1,11,.,TRBJ2-2,TGTGCGAGGGGGATAGGCAGGGAGCTGTTTTTT,CARGIGRELFF
.,TRBV30,13,.,TRBJ1-2,TGTGCCTGGAGTGTATATGTAGACTATGGCTACACCTTC,CAWSVYVDYGYTF
.,TRBV5-5,14,.,TRBJ1-4,TGTGCCAGCAGCTTGGGATCAACTAATGAAAAACTGTTTTTT,CASSLGSTNEKLFF